This TCR beta chain was sequenced for a study of T cell responses to AZD1222 COVID-19 vaccine. This clone was counted between two and nine times. This CDR3 spans 14 amino acids. The germline V gene encodes CDR1 MNHEY and CDR2 SVGEGT. The V gene end was trimmed by 5 bases and the J gene end by 7 bases; junction bases not matched to a gene: 9. Only in-frame clones appear in the TCRdb table, and some are missing; sequencing was by immunoSEQ multiplex PCR. The repertoire has about 100,000 clones, about 88% of them found once; the top ten carry about 2%. The chain couples TRBV6-2 or TRBV6-3 to TRBJ1-1; TRBD1 agrees at 8 bases. The sample in question was peripheral blood, obtained on day 0 of AZD1222 vaccination. The receptor was derived from an adult in good health. The CDR3 region has the DNA TGTGCCAGCAGTGCGGACAGGGTCGGGCGTGAAGCTTTCTTT. Protein sequence: CASSADRVGREAFF.